The present T cell receptor (beta chain) was sequenced within a study of control samples from healthy donors and cancer patients (dated by TCRdb to the early 2020s). About this clone itself: The target of this receptor is not known. No much larger clone is present one base from it, and per-base qualities are unavailable.

The library was obtained by the immunoSEQ multiplex PCR assay. TCRdb provides this immuneACCESS table in a form limited to in-frame rearrangements. Some clones are lacking; in checked studies, under half of them reflect an unresolved V gene, and why the rest are absent is not known. Present in this sample are 100,000 to 150,000 clones, about nine tenths of which were seen just once. The ten largest account for 2% to 3% of the sample. Sample: blood. The source is a man aged 35 to 55 in good health.

In nucleotides, the sequence is TGTGCCAGTAGTATTCGGGACGATACGCAGTATTTT. This translates into CASSIRDDTQYF. The V gene is TRBV19 and the J gene is TRBJ2-3; the D gene assignment is perhaps TRBD1 or TRBD2, with each matching 5 bases. Counted from cysteine to phenylalanine, this CDR3 has 12 amino acids. Only the CDR3 region is kept as DNA, spanning 36 bases read in frame from base 1. V loses 3 bases, J loses 6 bases, and the germline ends lie 7 bases apart. The germline V gene (reference sequence) yields LNHDA for CDR1 and SQIVND for CDR2.